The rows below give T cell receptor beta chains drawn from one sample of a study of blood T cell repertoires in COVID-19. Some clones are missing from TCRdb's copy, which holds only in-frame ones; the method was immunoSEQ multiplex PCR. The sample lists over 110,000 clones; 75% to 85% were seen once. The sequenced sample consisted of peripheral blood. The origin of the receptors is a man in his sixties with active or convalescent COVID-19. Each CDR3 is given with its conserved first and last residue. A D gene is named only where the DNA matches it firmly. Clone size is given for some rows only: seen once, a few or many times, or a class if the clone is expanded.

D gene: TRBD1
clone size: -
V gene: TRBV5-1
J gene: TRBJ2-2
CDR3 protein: CASSLQGAYTGELFF
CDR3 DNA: TGCGCCAGCAGCTTACAGGGGGCATACACCGGGGAGCTGTTTTTT

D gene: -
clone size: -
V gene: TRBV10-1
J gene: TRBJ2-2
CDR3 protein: CASSNRQTWGTGELFF
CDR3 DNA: TGCGCCAGCAGTAATAGACAGACCTGGGGCACCGGGGAGCTGTTTTTT

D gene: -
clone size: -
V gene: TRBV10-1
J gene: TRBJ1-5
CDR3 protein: CASSGHSNQPQHF
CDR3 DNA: TGCGCCAGCAGTGGACATAGCAATCAGCCCCAGCATTTT

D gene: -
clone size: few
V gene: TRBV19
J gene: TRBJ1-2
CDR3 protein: CASSDRNYGYTF
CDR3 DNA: TGTGCCAGTAGTGACAGAAACTATGGCTACACCTTC

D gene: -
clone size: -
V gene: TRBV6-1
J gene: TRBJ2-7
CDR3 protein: CASSEALSSSTYEQYF
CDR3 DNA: TGTGCCAGCAGTGAAGCCCTAAGTAGCAGCACCTACGAGCAGTACTTC

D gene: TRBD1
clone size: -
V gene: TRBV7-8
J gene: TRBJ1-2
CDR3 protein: CASSRDRTYGYTF
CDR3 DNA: TGTGCCAGTAGCCGGGACAGGACCTATGGCTACACCTTC

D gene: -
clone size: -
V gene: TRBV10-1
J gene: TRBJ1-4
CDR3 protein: CASSVGEWTADRSNEKLFF
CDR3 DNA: TGCGCCAGCAGTGTCGGGGAATGGACGGCAGACCGCTCAAATGAAAAACTGTTTTTT

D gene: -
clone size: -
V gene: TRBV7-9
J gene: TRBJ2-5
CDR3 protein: CASSLGGAGGLEYF
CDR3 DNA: TGTGCCAGCAGCTTAGGAGGGGCCGGGGGTTTGGAGTACTTC

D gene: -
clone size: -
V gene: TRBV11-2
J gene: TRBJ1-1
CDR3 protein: CASILEVQGTEAFF
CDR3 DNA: TGTGCCAGCATCCTAGAGGTCCAGGGCACTGAAGCTTTCTTT

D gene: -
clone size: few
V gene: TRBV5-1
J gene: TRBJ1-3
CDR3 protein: CASSLAPSSGNTIYF
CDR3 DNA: TGCGCCAGCAGCTTGGCCCCCAGCTCTGGAAACACCATATATTTT

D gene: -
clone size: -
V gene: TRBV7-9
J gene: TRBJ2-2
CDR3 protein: CASSLASGSGELFF
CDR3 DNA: TGTGCCAGCAGCTTAGCCTCAGGGTCCGGGGAGCTGTTTTTT

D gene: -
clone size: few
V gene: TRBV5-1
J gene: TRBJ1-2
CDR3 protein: CASSSLEGVYGYTF
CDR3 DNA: TGCGCCAGCAGCAGTCTTGAGGGTGTCTATGGCTACACCTTC

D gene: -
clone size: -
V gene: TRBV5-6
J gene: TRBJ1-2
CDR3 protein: CASSQRQVSVYGYTF
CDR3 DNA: TGTGCCAGCAGCCAGCGACAGGTCTCGGTCTATGGCTACACCTTC

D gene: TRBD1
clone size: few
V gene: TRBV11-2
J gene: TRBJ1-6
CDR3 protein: CASTLGTGVYSPLHF
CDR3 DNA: TGTGCCAGCACCCTTGGGACAGGGGTCTATTCACCCCTCCACTTT

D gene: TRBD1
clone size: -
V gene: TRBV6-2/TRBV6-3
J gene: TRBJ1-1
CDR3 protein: CASSTEGQGTEAFF
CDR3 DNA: TGTGCCAGCAGTACAGAAGGACAGGGCACTGAAGCTTTCTTT

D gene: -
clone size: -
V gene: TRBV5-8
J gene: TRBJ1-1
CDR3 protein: CASSLPSGTITEAFF
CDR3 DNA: TGTGCCAGCAGCTTGCCATCTGGTACTATCACTGAAGCTTTCTTT

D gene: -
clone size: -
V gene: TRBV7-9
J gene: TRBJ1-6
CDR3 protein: CASSHPPGNSPLHF
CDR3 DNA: TGTGCCAGCAGCCATCCGCCAGGGAATTCACCCCTCCACTTT

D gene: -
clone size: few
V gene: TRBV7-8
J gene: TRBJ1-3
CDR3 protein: CASSLVGGSGNTIYF
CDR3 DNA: TGTGCCAGCAGCTTAGTGGGGGGCTCTGGAAACACCATATATTTT

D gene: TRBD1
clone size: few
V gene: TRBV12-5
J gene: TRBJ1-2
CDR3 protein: CASGSGQGNLYYGYTF
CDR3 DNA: TGTGCTAGTGGTTCCGGACAGGGCAACCTGTACTATGGCTACACCTTC

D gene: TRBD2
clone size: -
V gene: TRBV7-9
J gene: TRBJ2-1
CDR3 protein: CASSLRAGGFVNDEQFF
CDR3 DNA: TGTGCCAGCAGCTTAAGAGCGGGAGGGTTTGTAAACGATGAGCAGTTCTTC

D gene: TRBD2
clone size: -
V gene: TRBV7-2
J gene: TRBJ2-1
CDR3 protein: CASSGRGGGYNEQFF
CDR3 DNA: TGTGCCAGCAGCGGACGGGGGGGCGGTTACAATGAGCAGTTCTTC

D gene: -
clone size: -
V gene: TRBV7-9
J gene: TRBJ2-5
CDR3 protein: CASSLSPDRETQYF
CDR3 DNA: TGTGCCAGCAGCTTAAGTCCAGACAGAGAGACCCAGTACTTC

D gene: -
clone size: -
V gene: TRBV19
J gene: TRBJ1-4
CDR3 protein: CATVSQGLEKLFF
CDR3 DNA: TGTGCCACCGTAAGCCAGGGTCTTGAAAAACTGTTTTTT

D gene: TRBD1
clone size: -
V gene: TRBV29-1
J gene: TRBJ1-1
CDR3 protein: CSVVRDRGAGEAFF
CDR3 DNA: TGCAGCGTTGTAAGGGACAGGGGGGCGGGTGAAGCTTTCTTT

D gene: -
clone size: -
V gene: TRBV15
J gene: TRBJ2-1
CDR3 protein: CATSRDRGGEQFF
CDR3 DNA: TGTGCCACCAGCAGAGATAGGGGCGGTGAGCAGTTCTTC

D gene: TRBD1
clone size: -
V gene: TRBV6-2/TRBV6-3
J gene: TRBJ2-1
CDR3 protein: CASSYSRGGVNNEQFF
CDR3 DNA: TGTGCCAGCAGTTACTCCCGAGGGGGCGTAAACAATGAGCAGTTCTTC

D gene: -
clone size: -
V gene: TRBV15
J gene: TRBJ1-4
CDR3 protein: CATSNTQGYNEKLFF
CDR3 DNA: TGTGCCACCAGCAATACACAGGGTTATAATGAAAAACTGTTTTTT

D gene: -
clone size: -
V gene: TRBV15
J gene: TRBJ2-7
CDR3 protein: CATSRDRHGYEQYF
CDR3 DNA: TGTGCCACCAGCAGAGACCGACACGGCTACGAGCAGTACTTC

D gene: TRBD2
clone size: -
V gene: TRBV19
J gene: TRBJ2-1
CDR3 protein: CASTPLAGGSYNEQFF
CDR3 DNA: TGTGCCAGTACTCCACTAGCGGGAGGCTCCTACAATGAGCAGTTCTTC

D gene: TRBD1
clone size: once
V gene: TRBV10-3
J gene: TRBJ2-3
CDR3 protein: CAISQLGQTSTDTQYF
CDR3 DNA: TGTGCCATCAGTCAACTGGGACAGACTAGCACAGATACGCAGTATTTT

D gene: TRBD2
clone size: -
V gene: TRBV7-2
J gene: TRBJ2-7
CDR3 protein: CASSLAMIAGERYF
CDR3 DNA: TGTGCCAGCAGCTTAGCGATGATAGCGGGGGAGAGGTACTTC

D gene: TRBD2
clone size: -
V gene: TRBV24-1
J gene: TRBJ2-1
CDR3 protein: CATSPTGTSRDEQFF
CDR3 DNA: TGTGCCACCAGTCCCACCGGGACTAGCAGAGATGAGCAGTTCTTC

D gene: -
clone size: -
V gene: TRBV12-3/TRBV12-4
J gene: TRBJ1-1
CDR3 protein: CASSFRLATGAFF
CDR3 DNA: TGTGCCAGCAGTTTTAGATTAGCGACAGGAGCTTTCTTT

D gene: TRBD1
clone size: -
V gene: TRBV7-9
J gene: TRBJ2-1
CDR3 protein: CASSLRTGENEQFF
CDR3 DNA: TGTGCCAGCAGCTTACGGACAGGGGAAAATGAGCAGTTCTTC

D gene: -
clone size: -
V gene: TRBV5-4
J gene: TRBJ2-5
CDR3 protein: CASSFGQGLGETQYF
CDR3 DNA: TGTGCCAGCAGCTTTGGGCAGGGCCTCGGGGAGACCCAGTACTTC

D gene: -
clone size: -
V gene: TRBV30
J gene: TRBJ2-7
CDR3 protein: CAWTPRSGEQYF
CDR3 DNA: TGTGCCTGGACCCCCAGGTCAGGCGAGCAGTACTTC

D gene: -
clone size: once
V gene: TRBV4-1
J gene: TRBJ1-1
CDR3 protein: CASSQEEERANTEAFF
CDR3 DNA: TGCGCCAGCAGCCAAGAGGAGGAAAGGGCGAACACTGAAGCTTTCTTT

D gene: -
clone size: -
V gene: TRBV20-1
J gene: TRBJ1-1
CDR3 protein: CSASNTGLGTEAFF
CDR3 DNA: TGCAGTGCTAGTAATACAGGGTTAGGAACTGAAGCTTTCTTT

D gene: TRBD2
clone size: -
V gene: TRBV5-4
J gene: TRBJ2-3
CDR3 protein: CASIYLEGSGDFTDTQYF
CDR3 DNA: TGTGCCAGCATCTACCTAGAGGGTAGCGGGGATTTCACAGATACGCAGTATTTT

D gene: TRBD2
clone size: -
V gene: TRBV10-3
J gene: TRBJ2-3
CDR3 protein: CAISESSSGGPADTQYF
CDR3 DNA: TGTGCCATCAGTGAGTCGTCCAGCGGGGGGCCCGCAGATACGCAGTATTTT

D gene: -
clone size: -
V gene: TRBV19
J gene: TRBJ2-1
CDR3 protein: CASSIDVGQYQYNEQFF
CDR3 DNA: TGTGCCAGTAGTATAGACGTAGGACAGTACCAATACAATGAGCAGTTCTTC

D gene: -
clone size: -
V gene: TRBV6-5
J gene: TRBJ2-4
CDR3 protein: CASSTAVVRNIQYF
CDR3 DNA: TGTGCCAGCAGCACAGCGGTGGTACGGAACATTCAGTACTTC

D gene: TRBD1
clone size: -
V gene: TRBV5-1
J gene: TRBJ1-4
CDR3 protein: CASSSRQGARTNEKLFF
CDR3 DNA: TGCGCCAGCAGCTCGCGACAGGGGGCGCGCACTAATGAAAAACTGTTTTTT

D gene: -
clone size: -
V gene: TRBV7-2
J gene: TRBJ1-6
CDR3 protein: CASSLLQGKSALHF
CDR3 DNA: TGTGCCAGCAGCTTACTCCAGGGAAAAAGTGCCCTCCACTTT

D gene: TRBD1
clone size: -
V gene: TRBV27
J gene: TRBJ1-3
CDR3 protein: CASSDRAGNTIYF
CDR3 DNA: TGTGCCAGCAGTGACAGGGCTGGAAACACCATATATTTT